Listed below are T cell receptor beta chains from one sample, sequenced in a study of blood T cell repertoires in COVID-19. Sequenced by immunoSEQ multiplex PCR; TCRdb stores in-frame clones only, minus some. The data contain 390,000 or so clones, 86% of them singletons. The specimen sequenced was peripheral blood. The receptor source for this set is a woman aged 25-40 years with active or convalescent COVID-19. Both conserved end residues are part of each CDR3. A D gene is named only where the DNA matches it firmly. Size is stated for part of the rows, as once, few or many counts, or as a class when the clone is expanded.

V gene	J gene	D gene	clone size	CDR3 protein	CDR3 DNA
TRBV13	TRBJ1-2	-	-	CASRLKGAVYGYTF	TGTGCCAGCAGATTGAAAGGGGCAGTCTATGGCTACACCTTC
TRBV19	TRBJ2-2	TRBD2	-	CASSIFGLAGGRSTGELFF	TGTGCCAGTAGTATCTTCGGACTAGCGGGGGGGCGGTCCACCGGGGAGCTGTTTTTT
TRBV14	TRBJ2-7	TRBD2	-	CASSPGLAHYEQYF	TGTGCCAGCAGCCCGGGACTAGCCCACTACGAGCAGTACTTC
TRBV6-4	TRBJ2-3	-	-	CASSAYGSSTDTQYF	TGTGCCAGCAGCGCCTACGGGAGTAGTACAGATACGCAGTATTTT
TRBV3-1/TRBV3-2	TRBJ2-3	-	-	CASSPSRSTDTQYF	TGTGCCAGCAGTCCAAGCCGTTCAACAGATACGCAGTATTTT
TRBV11-2	TRBJ1-5	-	-	CASSLGGYQPQHF	TGTGCCAGCAGCTTGGGGGGTTATCAGCCCCAGCATTTT
TRBV10-3	TRBJ1-2	-	-	CAIAFAQDSSTYGYTF	TGTGCCATCGCCTTCGCCCAGGACAGCAGCACCTATGGCTACACCTTC
TRBV27	TRBJ1-2	TRBD1	-	CASSLARGRGLDGYTF	TGTGCCAGCAGTTTGGCCCGCGGCAGGGGGTTGGATGGCTACACCTTC
TRBV7-6	TRBJ1-5	TRBD1	-	CASSLAQGVGEPQHF	TGTGCCAGCAGCTTAGCCCAGGGGGTGGGGGAGCCCCAGCATTTT
TRBV15	TRBJ1-1	-	-	CATSSGVLNTEAFF	TGTGCCACCAGCAGCGGAGTACTGAACACTGAAGCTTTCTTT
TRBV7-8	TRBJ2-2	-	-	CASSLSSTGELFF	TGTGCCAGCAGCTTAAGCTCTACCGGGGAGCTGTTTTTT
TRBV29-1	TRBJ1-2	-	-	CSATSEGRGYTF	TGCAGCGCCACGAGCGAGGGTCGTGGCTACACCTTC
TRBV30	TRBJ1-4	TRBD1	few	CAWSAGNRGRLFF	TGTGCCTGGAGTGCCGGAAACAGGGGGCGTCTGTTTTTT
TRBV11-3	TRBJ2-2	-	-	CASSVRQENTGELFF	TGTGCCAGCAGCGTTCGACAGGAGAACACCGGGGAGCTGTTTTTT
TRBV7-2	TRBJ2-7	TRBD2	-	CASSLAGGLYEQYF	TGTGCCAGCAGCTTAGCCGGGGGGTTGTACGAGCAGTACTTC
TRBV10-3	TRBJ1-1	-	-	CAISGQTEAFF	TGTGCCATCAGTGGTCAGACTGAAGCTTTCTTT
TRBV4-1	TRBJ2-4	-	-	CASAGLIKNIQYF	TGCGCCAGCGCCGGACTAATCAAAAACATTCAGTACTTC
TRBV6-6	TRBJ2-1	-	-	CASSYYGGSYNEQFF	TGTGCCAGCAGTTACTACGGGGGCTCCTACAATGAGCAGTTCTTC
TRBV5-1	TRBJ2-1	TRBD1	-	CASSTGDRGSSYNEQFF	TGCGCCAGCAGCACAGGGGACAGGGGGTCCTCCTACAATGAGCAGTTCTTC
TRBV4-1	TRBJ2-1	TRBD2	-	CASSQVPTGGGYNEQFF	TGCGCCAGCAGCCAAGTACCCACGGGGGGGGGCTACAATGAGCAGTTCTTC
TRBV2	TRBJ2-7	-	-	CASSETVGGYEQYF	TGTGCCAGCAGTGAAACGGTGGGGGGCTACGAGCAGTACTTC
TRBV19	TRBJ2-1	TRBD2	-	CASSPSSGGSSYNEQFF	TGTGCCAGTAGCCCGTCTAGCGGGGGTAGCTCCTACAATGAGCAGTTCTTC
TRBV3-1/TRBV3-2	TRBJ2-2	TRBD1	-	CASSPRTGTGELFF	TGTGCCAGCAGTCCGAGGACAGGCACCGGGGAGCTGTTTTTT
TRBV6-5	TRBJ1-2	-	-	CASSLDGGYGYTF	TGTGCCAGCAGTCTTGACGGGGGCTATGGCTACACCTTC
TRBV7-4	TRBJ2-5	TRBD1	-	CASSSAPGGRETQYF	TGTGCCAGCAGCTCCGCACCAGGGGGTCGCGAGACCCAGTACTTC
TRBV2	TRBJ1-2	-	few	CASSGQNYGYTF	TGTGCCAGCAGCGGACAGAACTATGGCTACACCTTC
TRBV19	TRBJ1-1	-	-	CASSIGAQGRYTEAFF	TGTGCCAGTAGTATAGGTGCACAGGGCAGGTACACTGAAGCTTTCTTT
TRBV29-1	TRBJ2-7	TRBD2	-	CSVEGTSGTYEQYF	TGCAGCGTCGAAGGGACTAGCGGAACCTACGAGCAGTACTTC
TRBV19	TRBJ1-1	-	-	CASTLTGYTEAFF	TGTGCCAGTACATTAACAGGGTACACTGAAGCTTTCTTT
TRBV7-9	TRBJ2-3	-	-	CASSLMGLFTDTQYF	TGTGCCAGCAGCTTAATGGGACTTTTCACAGATACGCAGTATTTT
TRBV2	TRBJ1-5	-	-	CASSRGARNQPQHF	TGTGCCAGCAGTCGGGGGGCTCGCAATCAGCCCCAGCATTTT
TRBV25-1	TRBJ2-2	TRBD1	-	CASSDPGTGNTGELFF	TGTGCCAGCAGTGATCCCGGGACAGGGAACACCGGGGAGCTGTTTTTT
TRBV19	TRBJ1-1	TRBD1	-	CASSANRGTEAFF	TGTGCCAGTAGTGCAAACAGGGGAACTGAAGCTTTCTTT
TRBV4-1	TRBJ1-1	-	-	CASSQVYGREDTEAFF	TGCGCCAGCAGCCAAGTGTACGGCAGGGAGGACACTGAAGCTTTCTTT
TRBV11-2	TRBJ1-2	-	-	CASKEGYGYTF	TGTGCCAGCAAGGAGGGTTACGGCTACACCTTC
TRBV3-1/TRBV3-2	TRBJ2-2	-	-	CASSSNRAGELFF	TGTGCCAGCAGCTCCAACAGGGCCGGGGAGCTGTTTTTT
TRBV6-5	TRBJ1-5	-	-	CASSRGPGESQPQHF	TGTGCCAGCAGTAGGGGTCCGGGGGAGAGTCAGCCCCAGCATTTT
TRBV4-1	TRBJ1-2	-	-	CASSSVPGSNSYGYTF	TGCGCCAGCAGCAGTGTACCCGGGTCGAATTCCTATGGCTACACCTTC
TRBV21-1	TRBJ1-5	-	-	CASSKGGDGQPQHF	TGTGCCAGCAGCAAAGGCGGGGATGGTCAGCCCCAGCATTTT
TRBV6-1	TRBJ1-1	-	-	CACGGAWNTEAFF	TGTGCGTGTGGTGGAGCCTGGAACACTGAAGCTTTCTTT
TRBV9	TRBJ2-3	TRBD1	-	CASSAGTASTDTQYF	TGTGCCAGCAGCGCTGGGACAGCTAGCACAGATACGCAGTATTTT
TRBV7-6	TRBJ1-2	TRBD1	-	CASSLEGAGQGDYGYTF	TGTGCCAGCAGCTTAGAGGGGGCTGGGCAGGGAGACTATGGCTACACCTTC
TRBV6-4	TRBJ2-3	TRBD2	few	CASSARSGGGTDTQYF	TGTGCCAGCAGTGCTCGGAGCGGGGGGGGCACAGATACGCAGTATTTT
TRBV7-8	TRBJ1-3	TRBD1	-	CASSSGQAFSGNTIYF	TGTGCCAGCAGCTCCGGACAGGCGTTCTCTGGAAACACCATATATTTT
TRBV7-9	TRBJ1-2	TRBD1	-	CASSRGQGADGYTF	TGTGCCAGCAGCCGCGGACAGGGGGCGGATGGCTACACCTTC
TRBV5-4	TRBJ1-2	TRBD1	-	CASTEGTGGFYGYTF	TGTGCCAGCACCGAGGGGACAGGGGGCTTCTATGGCTACACCTTC
TRBV2	TRBJ1-2	-	few	CASSGRRYGYTF	TGTGCCAGCAGTGGGCGGCGGTATGGCTACACCTTC
TRBV15	TRBJ1-2	-	-	CATSRGPGEGYTF	TGTGCCACCAGCAGAGGCCCCGGGGAGGGCTACACCTTC
TRBV4-1	TRBJ1-4	-	-	CASSQGKGAATNEKLFF	TGCGCCAGCAGCCAGGGGAAAGGGGCTGCAACTAATGAAAAACTGTTTTTT
TRBV5-4	TRBJ2-7	-	-	CASSSGPSYEQYF	TGTGCCAGCAGCAGCGGGCCAAGCTACGAGCAGTACTTC